What follows are 29 T cell receptor beta chains derived from one specimen sequenced in a study of T cells in Graves' hyperthyroidism and ophthalmopathy (dated by TCRdb to between 2018 and 2021). Library generation was performed with multiplex PCR. The listed sequencing device is Illumina HiSeq 2000. Amplification of TCR beta CDR3 regions was carried out from RNA transcripts. For the first round of RT-PCR on the TCR CDR3, the HTBI primer set was used together with the Qiagen OneStep RT-PCR kit. Clones were called with MiXCR by TCRdb after fastp trimmed the public reads at Q25, and only in-frame beta chains were retained. Records with the same CDR3 protein are collapsed into one entry carrying the most frequent genes and DNA. In all, the sample holds hundreds of thousands of distinct CDR3 sequences, and 30% to 40% of those were seen once. The ten largest clonotypes hold roughly 30% of the sample. The specimen was blood. The receptors originated from a woman between 35 and 50 years old with Graves' hyperthyroidism.

This clonotype was recorded many times. An end of the junction differs from the germline gene, which may be a read error. The genes are TRBV7-7 and TRBJ2-5, with D perhaps matching TRBD2 (6 bases). CDR3 length equals 15 residues. Germline V CDR1 and CDR2: SSHAT, FNYEAQ (reference sequence). CDR3 in amino acids: CASSSTGLSMETQYF. In DNA, the CDR3 is TGTGCTAGCAGCTCAACGGGACTTTCGATGGAGACCCAGTACTTC.

The V gene is TRBV5-8, the J gene TRBJ1-4, with D possibly being TRBD1 (6 bases). The V gene's germline CDR1 is SGHTS and CDR2 YDEGEE. The germline V and J ends were trimmed by 4 bases and 4 bases, with 11 bases remaining between them. This CDR3 comprises 14 residues. The CDR3 here is CASSQQGDNEKLFF. The CDR3 DNA follows: TGTGCCAGCAGCCAACAGGGAGATAATGAAAAACTGTTTTTT.

The sample holds a few counts of this clonotype. This sequence joins TRBV12-3 or TRBV12-4 and TRBJ1-6; D is perhaps TRBD1 (5 bases). The CDR3 is made up of 14 amino acids. V lost 3 bases and J lost 9, with 12 bases in between. For the CDR3, the DNA is TGTGCCAGCAGTTTTCGTAGGGACCGTTCACCCCTCCACTTT. Amino acid sequence: CASSFRRDRSPLHF.

This clonotype showed up just a few times. The rearrangement links TRBV25-1 to TRBJ2-3; D is unclear. V was clipped by 5 bases and J by 0 bases, with 12 bases between them. In germline, CDR1 is MGHDK, CDR2 SYGVNS. This CDR3 comprises 15 residues. DNA for the CDR3: TGTGCCAGCAGTCTCAGTGTTCAGAGCACAGATACGCAGTATTTT. Translating gives CASSLSVQSTDTQYF.

The J gene is TRBJ2-7, the V gene TRBV7-9; tentative D call: TRBD2 (7 bases). The germline CDR1 and CDR2 sequences are SEHNR and FQNEAQ (reference sequence). The CDR3 runs to 16 residues. The germline V and J ends were trimmed by 5 bases and 7 bases, with 24 bases remaining between them. The CDR3 here is CASSTRGGGGYNEQYF. For the CDR3, the DNA is TGTGCCAGCAGCACTAGGGGGGGAGGAGGATACAATGAGCAGTACTTC.

This clonotype has more than one count but fewer than ten. V is TRBV4-1 and J is TRBJ2-5; tentatively, D is TRBD2 (5 bases). Trimming took off 2 bases at V and 5 bases at J, with 18 bases between the two ends. The germline V gene has CDR1 MGHRA and CDR2 YSYEKL. The CDR3 is 16 residues long. CDR3 DNA: TGCGCCAGCAGCCAAAGGTCAGATTCGAGGGCTGAGACCCAGTACTTC. Its translation is CASSQRSDSRAETQYF.

This clonotype has more than one count but fewer than ten. This CDR3 reads CASSQKPRGGETQYF. CDR3 nucleotide sequence: TGTGCCAGCAGCCAGAAACCGAGGGGGGGAGAGACCCAGTACTTC. The chain recombines TRBV3-1 with TRBJ2-5; possibly TRBD2 for D (7 bases). Germline V lookup: CDR1 LGHDT, CDR2 YNNKEL (reference sequence). V was cut by 3 bases and J by 4 bases, with 15 bases left in between. The CDR3 contains 15 residues.

Here the CDR3 reads CASSTTDKNTEAFF. The CDR3 DNA follows: TGTGCCAGCAGCACTACCGACAAGAACACTGAAGCTTTCTTT. The chain is built from TRBV7-3 and TRBJ1-1, with D hard to call. CDR3 length: 14 residues. With 5 bases removed from V and 1 base from J, the gap between germline ends came to 11 bases. Germline CDR1 is SGHTA and CDR2 is FQGTGA.

This clonotype came up a few times. This rearrangement joins TRBV12-3 or TRBV12-4 to TRBJ1-5; 9 bases map to TRBD1. Trimming removed 8 bases from V and 5 bases from J; junction bases left unmatched: 7. The CDR3 has 14 residues. The CDR3 DNA sequence: TGTGCCAGCCTGCGGGACAGGGAAGATCAGCCCCAGCATTTT. Its translation is CASLRDREDQPQHF.

The sample holds many counts of this clonotype. The chain is built from TRBV7-9 and TRBJ1-2, with D possibly matching TRBD1 (6 bases). CDR1 is SEHNR and CDR2 is FQNEAQ in the germline V gene (reference sequence). CDR3 size: 15 residues. V was cut by 1 base and J by 4 bases, with 13 bases left in between. The CDR3 spells CASSLGGGRSYGYTF. CDR3 bases: TGTGCCAGCAGCTTAGGAGGGGGTAGGAGCTATGGCTACACCTTC.

Turning to this clonotype: Possible read error: a much larger clone is one base away. The chain employs TRBV29-1 and TRBJ1-3; D not resolved. Deletions cut 0 bases from V and 2 bases from J, with 11 bases between. Germline lookup yields CDR1 SQVTM and CDR2 ANQGSEA. This CDR3 comprises 15 residues. CDR3 nucleotides: TGCAGCGTTGAAGATTTTGTAGTCACTGGAAACACCATATATTTT. Amino acids: CSVEDFVVTGNTIYF.

The chain is built from TRBV20-1 and TRBJ1-5; D remains unclear. This CDR3 has 13 residues. Germline V CDR1 and CDR2: DFQATT, SNEGSKA (reference sequence). V was shortened by 6 bases and J by 0 bases, with 9 bases between the two germline ends. The CDR3 here is CSAPGVSNQPQHF. Written as DNA, the CDR3 is TGCAGTGCCCCTGGGGTTAGCAATCAGCCCCAGCATTTT.

The table lists this clonotype with many counts. V and J are TRBV7-9 and TRBJ1-6; weak D call: TRBD1 (6 bases). The CDR3 is 14 amino acids. Germline V gene data show CDR1 as SEHNR and CDR2 as FQNEAQ (reference sequence). With 7 bases removed from V and 9 bases from J, the gap between germline ends came to 16 bases. The CDR3 DNA follows: TGTGCCAGCACCAAAGAGGCAGGGGCTTCACCCCTCCACTTT. It yields the protein CASTKEAGASPLHF.

The chain links TRBV19 to TRBJ2-2, with D unclear. The CDR3 has 14 residues. CDR1 LNHDA and CDR2 SQIVND come from the germline V gene (reference sequence). Trimming pared 7 bases from V and 5 bases from J, leaving 14 bases between. Written as DNA, the CDR3 is TGTGCCAGTAATAGTAGGGTGCGGACCGGGGAGCTGTTTTTT. This codes for CASNSRVRTGELFF.

The table lists this clonotype with many counts. The gene calls are TRBV19 and TRBJ1-4; D not resolved. CDR3 length: 13 residues. V was trimmed by 5 bases and J by 16 bases, leaving 20 bases between them. CDR1 and CDR2 from the germline V gene are LNHDA and SQIVND (reference sequence). As DNA, the CDR3 is TGTGCCAGTAGTGGAGAAGACCCCGCGGTTAGGTTTTTT. It codes for CASSGEDPAVRFF.

The table lists this clonotype with many counts. This chain links TRBV5-6 with TRBJ2-6; either TRBD1 or TRBD2 may fit D (5 bases each). The V end lost 0 bases, the J end lost 0 bases, and 7 bases lay between the germline ends. From germline, CDR1 is SGHDT and CDR2 YYEEEE. The CDR3 runs to 16 residues. CDR3 in amino acids: CASSLGGASGANVLTF. DNA for the CDR3: TGTGCCAGCAGCTTGGGAGGGGCCTCTGGGGCCAACGTCCTGACTTTC. Looking up the rest from reference TRBV5-6 and TRBJ2-6 gives the full variable domain: DAGVTQSPTHLIKTRGQQVTLRCSPKSGHDTVSWYQQALGQGPQFIFQYYEEEERQRGNFPDRFSGHQFPNYSSELNVNALLLGDSALYLCASSLGGASGANVLTFGAGSRLTVL.

This rearrangement joins TRBV7-9 to TRBJ2-7; 11 bases align to TRBD1. The ends lost 8 bases at V and 6 bases at J; junction bases unmatched: 9. The CDR3 runs to 14 residues. Germline-derived CDR1 and CDR2 are SEHNR and FQNEAQ (reference sequence). CDR3 nucleotide sequence: TGTGCCAGCTCGCACCGGGACAGGGGGTTCGAGCAGTACTTC. Residues: CASSHRDRGFEQYF.

This clonotype appeared many times. V usage is TRBV12-3 or TRBV12-4 and J usage is TRBJ1-5, with D unclear. Trimming left V 5 bases short and J 4 bases short, with 12 bases between. This CDR3 spans 14 amino acids. CDR3 sequence: CASSPVSENQPQHF. DNA for the CDR3: TGTGCCAGCAGTCCAGTGAGTGAGAATCAGCCCCAGCATTTT.

This clonotype was counted ten times or more. The chain uses TRBV6-4 and TRBJ2-7; 7 bases are shared with TRBD1. The CDR3 is 13 residues long. Trimming at V came to 5 bases and at J to 2 bases, leaving 3 bases not matched to a gene. In germline, CDR1 is MRHNA, CDR2 SNTAGT. CDR3 DNA sequence: TGTGCCAGCAGTCGGGACAGCACCTACGAGCAGTACTTC. Amino acid sequence: CASSRDSTYEQYF.

The J gene is TRBJ1-5, the V gene TRBV29-1; no reliable D call. The CDR3 contains 12 residues. CDR1 SQVTM and CDR2 ANQGSEA come from the germline V gene. This CDR3 reads CSYMLSNQPQHF. The CDR3 DNA sequence: TGCAGTTACATGCTAAGCAATCAGCCCCAGCATTTT.

This clonotype appeared many times. The V gene is TRBV12-3 or TRBV12-4, the J gene TRBJ1-1; no clear D gene. The CDR3 consists of 13 residues. Trimming shortened V by 6 bases and J by 1 base, and 9 bases separated the two germline ends. CDR3 coding DNA: TGTGCCAGCAGCCGTAGACAGAACACTGAAGCTTTCTTT. It is translated as CASSRRQNTEAFF.

This clonotype was counted only a few times. A much bigger clone sits one base away, suggesting this may be a read error. The rearrangement joins TRBV19 to TRBJ1-1, with D possibly matching TRBD1 (6 bases). This CDR3 is 14 amino acids long. Germline assignment: CDR1 LNHDA and CDR2 SQIVND (reference sequence). CDR3 in amino acids: CASSMNREDTEASF. The CDR3 region has the DNA TGTGCCAGTAGTATGAACAGGGAGGACACTGAAGCTTCCTTT.

At least ten counts were recorded for this clonotype. V usage is TRBV7-9 and J usage is TRBJ1-2; TRBD1 matches at 7 bases. V shed 1 base, J shed 8 bases, and the junction held 4 bases outside the gene matches. The CDR3 has 13 amino acids. CDR1 SEHNR and CDR2 FQNEAQ come from the germline V gene (reference sequence). The CDR3 DNA sequence: TGTGCCAGCAGCTTAGAGGGGGCGTTGGGCTACACCTTC. Its protein is CASSLEGALGYTF.

This clonotype has at least ten counts. The chain is built from TRBV13 and TRBJ2-7, with TRBD1 matching 10 bases. Trimming at V came to 5 bases and at J to 4 bases, leaving 8 bases not matched to a gene. This CDR3 region has 15 residues. Germline CDR1 reads PRHDT; CDR2 reads FYEKMQ (reference sequence). The CDR3 loop reads CASSIKWTGGYEQYF. DNA of the CDR3: TGTGCCAGCAGCATAAAATGGACAGGGGGTTACGAGCAGTACTTC. Complete variable domain (other parts from reference TRBV13 and TRBJ2-7): AAGVIQSPRHLIKEKRETATLKCYPIPRHDTVYWYQQGPGQDPQFLISFYEKMQSDKGSIPDRFSAQQFSDYHSELNMSSLELGDSALYFCASSIKWTGGYEQYFGPGTRLTVT.

This clonotype was counted once. A much more abundant neighbour one base away suggests this may be a read error. This chain uses TRBV7-9 with TRBJ2-7; 7 bases map to TRBD2. Germline V gene lookup returns CDR1 SEHNR and CDR2 FQNEAQ (reference sequence). The CDR3 totals 12 residues. The CDR3 DNA reads as TGTGCCAGCAGCTTTCCCTCGCGGGAGCAGTGCTTC. It encodes CASSFPSREQCF. The full variable domain, in which reference TRBV7-9 and TRBJ2-7 provide the parts outside the CDR3, is DTGVSQNPRHKITKRGQNVTFRCDPISEHNRLYWYRQTLGQGPEFLTYFQNEAQLEKSRLLSDRFSAERPKGSFSTLEIQRTEQGDSAMYLCASSFPSREQCFGPGTRLTVT.

The table lists this clonotype with a few counts. The chain links TRBV6-5 to TRBJ2-7, with 7 bases aligning to TRBD1. CDR3 size: 17 residues. CDR1 and CDR2 from the germline V gene are MNHEY and SVGAGI. V gave up 2 bases and J gave up 0 bases; unmatched junction bases: 10. In nucleotides, the CDR3 is TGTGCCAGCAGTTACGAACCCGGGACAGCGACCTCCTACGAGCAGTACTTC. It codes for CASSYEPGTATSYEQYF.

Ten or more counts support this clonotype. This chain uses TRBV7-9 with TRBJ1-2; maybe TRBD1 (5 bases). Germline V gene sequence: CDR1 SEHNR, CDR2 FQNEAQ (reference sequence). The germline V and J ends were trimmed by 2 bases and 5 bases, with 12 bases remaining between them. The CDR3 covers 14 residues. CDR3 in DNA: TGTGCCAGCAGCTTAAGGGGTGATGGGTATGGCTACACCTTC. This encodes CASSLRGDGYGYTF.

This clonotype showed up many times. The chain is built from TRBV7-9 and TRBJ1-2; unclear D gene. V was clipped by 4 bases and J by 2 bases, with 17 bases between them. The CDR3 has 16 amino acids. CDR1 is SEHNR, CDR2 FQNEAQ, per germline (reference sequence). Written as DNA, the CDR3 is TGTGCCAGCAGCTCGTCGGGAAGCTCTATAAACTATGGCTACACCTTC. Its translation is CASSSSGSSINYGYTF.

The J gene is TRBJ2-7, the V gene TRBV20-1; 11 bases align to TRBD2. The length of the CDR3 is 17 residues. Germline V gene data show CDR1 as DFQATT and CDR2 as SNEGSKA (reference sequence). V gave up 3 bases and J gave up 3 bases; unmatched junction bases: 13. The CDR3 loop reads CSARGPILAGGGYEQYF. The CDR3 nucleotides are TGCAGTGCTAGGGGCCCGATCCTAGCGGGAGGAGGCTACGAGCAGTACTTC.